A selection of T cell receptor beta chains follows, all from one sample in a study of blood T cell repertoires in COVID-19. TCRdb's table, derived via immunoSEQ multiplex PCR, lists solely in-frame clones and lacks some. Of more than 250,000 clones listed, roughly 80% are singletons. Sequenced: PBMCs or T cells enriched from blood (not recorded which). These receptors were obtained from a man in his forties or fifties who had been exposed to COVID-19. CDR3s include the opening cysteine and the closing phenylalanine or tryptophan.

CDR3 protein: CASSSWAGVGEAFF
CDR3 length: 14
J gene: TRBJ1-1
V gene: TRBV27

CDR3 protein: CASSFRSLTDTQYF
CDR3 length: 14
J gene: TRBJ2-3
V gene: TRBV5-1

CDR3 protein: CAWGRGNTGELFF
CDR3 length: 13
J gene: TRBJ2-2
V gene: TRBV30

CDR3 protein: CASSPSGRRNNEQFF
CDR3 length: 15
J gene: TRBJ2-1
V gene: TRBV4-1

CDR3 protein: CSASRGQPNQPQHF
CDR3 length: 14
J gene: TRBJ1-5
V gene: TRBV20-1

CDR3 protein: CASSWPRLAPSYEQYF
CDR3 length: 16
J gene: TRBJ2-7
V gene: TRBV2

CDR3 protein: CASSSPGQGGGEQYF
CDR3 length: 15
J gene: TRBJ2-7
V gene: TRBV7-7

CDR3 protein: CATQDFGRSEAFF
CDR3 length: 13
J gene: TRBJ1-1
V gene: TRBV10-3

CDR3 protein: CASSLLSREGPPITQYF
CDR3 length: 17
J gene: TRBJ2-3
V gene: TRBV7-8

CDR3 protein: CASTPRGHPHTQYF
CDR3 length: 14
J gene: TRBJ2-3
V gene: TRBV12-1

CDR3 protein: CASSLGSRRTDTQYF
CDR3 length: 15
J gene: TRBJ2-3
V gene: TRBV5-4

CDR3 protein: CASSLEGNEKLFF
CDR3 length: 13
J gene: TRBJ1-4
V gene: TRBV12-3/TRBV12-4

CDR3 protein: CASSNGLAGAYEQYF
CDR3 length: 15
J gene: TRBJ2-7
V gene: TRBV5-1

CDR3 protein: CASSFRPRPGQASETQYF
CDR3 length: 18
J gene: TRBJ2-5
V gene: TRBV9

CDR3 protein: CASSYSTSGEQFF
CDR3 length: 13
J gene: TRBJ2-1
V gene: TRBV6-5

CDR3 protein: CASSPNNRGPGGAFF
CDR3 length: 15
J gene: TRBJ1-1
V gene: TRBV5-4

CDR3 protein: CASSAGQKATEAFF
CDR3 length: 14
J gene: TRBJ1-1
V gene: TRBV9

CDR3 protein: CAIKTGDTEAFF
CDR3 length: 12
J gene: TRBJ1-1
V gene: TRBV12-5

CDR3 protein: CASRGGTASYEQYF
CDR3 length: 14
J gene: TRBJ2-7
V gene: TRBV2

CDR3 protein: CASSKYTGVYGYTF
CDR3 length: 14
J gene: TRBJ1-2
V gene: TRBV6-5

CDR3 protein: CASSWRKLGGYTF
CDR3 length: 13
J gene: TRBJ1-2
V gene: TRBV6-5

CDR3 protein: CASRPTSYYEQYF
CDR3 length: 13
J gene: TRBJ2-7
V gene: TRBV2

CDR3 protein: CASSQDGQAPEKLFF
CDR3 length: 15
J gene: TRBJ1-4
V gene: TRBV3-1/TRBV3-2

CDR3 protein: CASSGTGTRTNEQFF
CDR3 length: 15
J gene: TRBJ2-1
V gene: TRBV19

CDR3 protein: CASSVGLYEQFF
CDR3 length: 12
J gene: TRBJ2-1
V gene: TRBV9

CDR3 protein: CSVPSAGGPYEQYF
CDR3 length: 14
J gene: TRBJ2-7
V gene: TRBV29-1

CDR3 protein: CASSLTPIGGAFF
CDR3 length: 13
J gene: TRBJ1-1
V gene: TRBV7-2

CDR3 protein: CASSLAGKTNEKLFF
CDR3 length: 15
J gene: TRBJ1-4
V gene: TRBV5-1

CDR3 protein: CASVKNQANYGYTF
CDR3 length: 14
J gene: TRBJ1-2
V gene: TRBV6-5

CDR3 protein: CASSLMFAGVGPNPDTQYF
CDR3 length: 19
J gene: TRBJ2-3
V gene: TRBV5-1

CDR3 protein: CASSPGQGNTEAFF
CDR3 length: 14
J gene: TRBJ1-1
V gene: TRBV7-8

CDR3 protein: CATRRGGYSGNTIYF
CDR3 length: 15
J gene: TRBJ1-3
V gene: TRBV15

CDR3 protein: CASSFGGSTDTQYF
CDR3 length: 14
J gene: TRBJ2-3
V gene: TRBV7-2

CDR3 protein: CSVPQGANTNYGYTF
CDR3 length: 15
J gene: TRBJ1-2
V gene: TRBV29-1

CDR3 protein: CASSGPERHGYTF
CDR3 length: 13
J gene: TRBJ1-2
V gene: TRBV2

CDR3 protein: CASSLTAGNYNEQFF
CDR3 length: 15
J gene: TRBJ2-1
V gene: TRBV7-3

CDR3 protein: CASSSDSASTDTQYF
CDR3 length: 15
J gene: TRBJ2-3
V gene: TRBV2

CDR3 protein: CAINAGGGQPQHF
CDR3 length: 13
J gene: TRBJ1-5
V gene: TRBV10-3

CDR3 protein: CATSDPVQYF
CDR3 length: 10
J gene: TRBJ2-7
V gene: TRBV24-1

CDR3 protein: CSGRREGEQFF
CDR3 length: 11
J gene: TRBJ2-1
V gene: TRBV29-1

CDR3 protein: CATRFGGDQPQHF
CDR3 length: 13
J gene: TRBJ1-5
V gene: TRBV10-2

CDR3 protein: CASSLSLAGGLGEQFF
CDR3 length: 16
J gene: TRBJ2-1
V gene: TRBV5-1

CDR3 protein: CASSFSRKETQYF
CDR3 length: 13
J gene: TRBJ2-5
V gene: TRBV11-2

CDR3 protein: CASSQRDRGHNEQFF
CDR3 length: 15
J gene: TRBJ2-1
V gene: TRBV14

CDR3 protein: CASSSETSWAYEQYF
CDR3 length: 15
J gene: TRBJ2-7
V gene: TRBV7-6

CDR3 protein: CASSYSGQGSYEQYF
CDR3 length: 15
J gene: TRBJ2-7
V gene: TRBV6-5

CDR3 protein: CASSLGQNSPLHF
CDR3 length: 13
J gene: TRBJ1-6
V gene: TRBV5-1

CDR3 protein: CASSLQGNQPQHF
CDR3 length: 13
J gene: TRBJ1-5
V gene: TRBV6-2/TRBV6-3

CDR3 protein: CASSQGQRGYEQYF
CDR3 length: 14
J gene: TRBJ2-7
V gene: TRBV9

CDR3 protein: CASSLSLRSEQYF
CDR3 length: 13
J gene: TRBJ2-7
V gene: TRBV3-1/TRBV3-2

CDR3 protein: CASSLWGRGNQPQHF
CDR3 length: 15
J gene: TRBJ1-5
V gene: TRBV5-6

CDR3 protein: CASSNGFPEQYF
CDR3 length: 12
J gene: TRBJ2-7
V gene: TRBV21-1

CDR3 protein: CASSSLLREDYGYTF
CDR3 length: 15
J gene: TRBJ1-2
V gene: TRBV28

CDR3 protein: CASSLAGSETQYF
CDR3 length: 13
J gene: TRBJ2-5
V gene: TRBV5-1

CDR3 protein: CASSRTASTPGELFF
CDR3 length: 15
J gene: TRBJ2-2
V gene: TRBV19

CDR3 protein: CAWTLGLARSNEQFF
CDR3 length: 15
J gene: TRBJ2-1
V gene: TRBV30